The 17 T cell receptor beta chains below come from one sample, sequenced in a study of human T cells and chemical hapten exposure (dated by TCRdb to the early 2020s). The intended sense of this specimen's time point label: patch test 2, 6 weeks after DPC sensitization. The treatment or condition label on this specimen signifies: therapeutic diphenylcyclopropenone sensitization with weekly scalp DPC. Receptors were amplified or captured by RACE. These reads were obtained on a NextSeq 500. TCRdb redid the processing of the public reads, applying fastp at Q25 and MiXCR, and retained in-frame beta chains. Every CDR3 protein is listed once, alongside the most common genes and DNA of its rows. For this sample there are about 81,000 distinct CDR3 sequences; roughly 10% appear just once. Roughly 2.5% of the sample is taken by the ten largest. Sequenced here: whole blood, sampled in connection with sensitization to the hapten diphenylcyclopropenone (DPC). These receptor sequences come from a woman aged 25 to 45 with alopecia areata. Some clones in this sample may be carry-over from other donors' samples.

This clonotype came up a few times. The chain combines TRBV7-2 with TRBJ2-6, with a tentative D call TRBD1 (6 bases). With 11 bases removed from V and 0 bases from J, the gap between germline ends came to 14 bases. This CDR3 spans 15 amino acids. Germline assignment: CDR1 SGHTA and CDR2 FQGNSA. This chain's CDR3 is CAYRTVSSGANVLTF. The CDR3 DNA reads as TGTGCCTATCGGACAGTGAGCTCTGGGGCCAACGTCCTGACTTTC.

Ten or more counts support this clonotype. CDR3 in amino acids: CASDSSGGSQETQYF. DNA for the CDR3: TGCGCCAGCGACTCTAGCGGGGGCTCCCAAGAGACCCAGTACTTC. The V gene is TRBV5-1, the J gene TRBJ2-5; 10 bases are shared with TRBD2. This CDR3 has 15 amino acids. V lost 7 bases, J lost 1 base, and 7 bases stayed unmatched. Germline-derived CDR1 and CDR2 are SGHRS and YFSETQ.

In its sample, this clonotype was seen many times. The chain joins TRBV18 to TRBJ2-2, with unresolved D. Looked up from germline, CDR1 is KGHSH and CDR2 is LQKENI. V lost 6 bases to trimming and J lost 1 base, with 15 bases between them. There are 16 residues in the CDR3. CDR3 sequence (DNA): TGTGCCAGCTCCTCTGAAGAGGCAGGGAACACCGGGGAGCTGTTTTTT. Protein sequence: CASSSEEAGNTGELFF.

The chain couples TRBV18 to TRBJ1-1; no definite D call. Trimming shortened V by 3 bases and J by 1 base, and 12 bases separated the two germline ends. Germline V gives CDR1 KGHSH, CDR2 LQKENI. The CDR3 is made up of 15 amino acids. The CDR3 here is CASSPLATTNTEAFF. DNA for the CDR3: TGTGCCAGCTCACCTCTGGCAACTACGAACACTGAAGCTTTCTTT.

The V gene is TRBV27, the J gene TRBJ1-6, with D hard to call. The CDR3 totals 15 residues. Germline V CDR1 and CDR2: MNHEY, SMNVEV (reference sequence). Trimming shortened V by 1 base and J by 10 bases, and 14 bases separated the two germline ends. The CDR3 protein is CASSLFRVVASPLHF. The CDR3, as DNA: TGTGCCAGCAGTTTATTCCGGGTCGTAGCATCACCCCTCCACTTT.

This clonotype has at least ten counts. The chain employs TRBV29-1 and TRBJ1-1; D ambiguous. V shed 7 bases and J shed 1 base, with 19 bases lying between them. This CDR3 comprises 15 residues. CDR1 and CDR2 (germline): SQVTM, ANQGSEA. This CDR3 reads CSARPTDNANTEAFF. CDR3 bases: TGCAGCGCAAGACCCACAGACAACGCGAACACTGAAGCTTTCTTT.

In this sample, this clonotype turned up many times. V gene TRBV10-3 combines with J gene TRBJ2-5, with 9 bases identical to TRBD2. Germline V gene sequence: CDR1 ENHRY, CDR2 SYGVKD. CDR3 size: 14 residues. J gave up 3 bases and V 2 bases, and 1 base lay outside the gene matches. CDR3: CAISERLAEETQYF. CDR3 DNA sequence: TGTGCCATCAGTGAGAGACTAGCGGAAGAGACCCAGTACTTC.

The table lists this clonotype with a few counts. The chain combines TRBV20-1 with TRBJ1-2; possibly TRBD1 for D (6 bases). CDR1 is DFQATT, CDR2 SNEGSKA, per germline (reference sequence). The V and J ends lost 7 bases and 8 bases respectively, with 14 bases between them. The CDR3 runs to 11 residues. CDR3 protein: CSVEQGGGYTF. In DNA, the CDR3 is TGCAGTGTCGAACAGGGAGGAGGCTACACCTTC.

This clonotype has ten or more counts. V gene TRBV6-1 combines with J gene TRBJ1-2; D unclear. CDR1 is MNHNS and CDR2 is SASEGT in the germline V gene. V shed 5 bases and J shed 2 bases, with 9 bases lying between them. This CDR3 is built from 13 residues. The CDR3 reads CASSLSENYGYTF. The CDR3 coding sequence is TGTGCCAGCAGTTTAAGCGAGAACTATGGCTACACCTTC.

This chain connects TRBV29-1 to TRBJ1-1, with 8 bases matching TRBD1. Germline trimming cut 6 bases from V and 1 base from J; bases unmatched to any gene: 7. CDR1 is SQVTM and CDR2 is ANQGSEA in the germline V gene. The CDR3 has 14 amino acids. The CDR3 sequence is CSVPHGTGNTEAFF. CDR3 nucleotides: TGCAGCGTCCCCCACGGGACAGGGAACACTGAAGCTTTCTTT.

This clonotype was seen more than once but under ten times. J is TRBJ2-3 and V is TRBV20-1, with 7 positions matching TRBD1. J lost 6 bases, V lost 2 bases, and 8 bases had no gene match. The CDR3 runs to 14 residues. In germline, CDR1 is DFQATT, CDR2 SNEGSKA (reference sequence). The CDR3 loop reads CSARPEGAQDTQYF. In DNA, the CDR3 is TGCAGTGCTAGACCCGAGGGGGCACAGGATACGCAGTATTTT.

This clonotype was counted ten times or more. V is TRBV9 and J is TRBJ2-1, with a weak D call TRBD1 (6 bases). This CDR3 comprises 14 residues. With 4 bases removed from V and 7 bases from J, the gap between germline ends came to 15 bases. The germline CDR1 and CDR2 sequences are SGDLS and YYNGEE. This CDR3 is CASSPQQGWNEQFF. Here the CDR3 DNA reads TGTGCCAGCAGCCCACAACAGGGTTGGAATGAGCAGTTCTTC.

The gene calls are TRBV9 and TRBJ2-1; 9 bases line up with TRBD2. With V trimmed by 3 bases and J by 6 bases, 4 bases remained unmatched. This CDR3 contains 14 residues. Germline V gene lookup returns CDR1 SGDLS and CDR2 YYNGEE. Written as DNA, the CDR3 is TGTGCCAGCAGCGGGGGACTAGCCCCCAATGAGCAGTTCTTC. It yields the protein CASSGGLAPNEQFF.

This clonotype was seen more than once but under ten times. CDR3 nucleotide sequence: TGTGCAAGTCGCAGTGGGCGACAGGGGGCCGATAATGAAAAACTGTTTTTT. Translating gives CASRSGRQGADNEKLFF. This chain joins TRBV12-2 and TRBJ1-4; the table calls TRBD1, which could not be checked here. TRBV12-2 is an annotated pseudogene. This CDR3 comprises 17 residues.

This clonotype showed up many times. The chain couples TRBV9 to TRBJ1-2; D gene ambiguous. V gave up 0 bases and J gave up 14 bases, with 20 bases separating them. CDR3 length equals 14 residues. Germline V gives CDR1 SGDLS, CDR2 YYNGEE. CDR3 DNA sequence: TGTGCCAGCAGCGTAGGATGGAGACTAGTTCCGGGTACCTTC. It translates to CASSVGWRLVPGTF.

This clonotype was observed at least ten times. The CDR3 sequence is CASTRDFQETQYF. The DNA for the CDR3 is TGTGCCAGCACCCGGGACTTCCAAGAGACCCAGTACTTC. This chain connects TRBV7-2 to TRBJ2-5; D might be TRBD2 (6 bases). The CDR3 has 13 amino acids. Germline V lookup: CDR1 SGHTA, CDR2 FQGNSA. The V and J ends lost 7 bases and 1 base respectively, with 10 bases between them. The full variable domain, completed using reference TRBV7-2 and TRBJ2-5, is GAGVSQSPSNKVTEKGKDVELRCDPISGHTALYWYRQSLGQGLEFLIYFQGNSAPDKSGLPSDRFSAERTGGSVSTLTIQRTQQEDSAVYLCASTRDFQETQYFGPGTRLLVL.

There are many counts of this clonotype. CDR3 sequence: CSVEQTYRGNEQFF. CDR3 in DNA: TGCAGCGTTGAACAGACTTACAGGGGCAATGAGCAGTTCTTC. The chain carries TRBV29-1 and TRBJ2-1; TRBD1 matches at 7 bases. With V trimmed by 2 bases and J by 6 bases, 7 bases remained unmatched. Per germline, CDR1 SQVTM and CDR2 ANQGSEA. The CDR3 spans 14 residues.